This T cell receptor beta chain was identified in a study of T cell responses to AZD1222 COVID-19 vaccine. Study-level background: Second doses at about 4 or about 12 weeks were pooled.

Libraries were prepared by immunoSEQ multiplex PCR; TCRdb keeps only in-frame clonotypes and omits some of them. The sample includes about 85,000 clones, about 92% seen only once; the top ten take around 2.2%. The study, taken as a whole, reports: Seropositivity was recorded at baseline in only a handful of AZD1222 recipients. Spike was spanned by vaccine-associated CD4 TCRs, which were dominant at 160-218 and 743-854.

Trimming left V 5 bases short and J 0 bases short, with 8 bases between. The CDR3 loop spans 14 amino acids. Germline CDR1 LNHNV, CDR2 YYDKDF (reference sequence). About this clone: The antigen remains unidentified.

V usage is TRBV15 and J usage is TRBJ1-5; D not certain. The TCR comes from an adult in good health. Sequences were derived from peripheral blood, sampled on day 0 of AZD1222 vaccination. The CDR3 is CATSQHPSNQPQHF. For the CDR3, the DNA is TGTGCCACCAGCCAACACCCTAGCAATCAGCCCCAGCATTTT.